Listed below are T cell receptor beta chains from one sample, sequenced in a study of T cell responses to AZD1222 COVID-19 vaccine. The repertoire was sequenced with immunoSEQ multiplex PCR; TCRdb's copy has only in-frame clones and lacks some. The data contain about 170,000 clones, 80% to 95% of them seen just once; the ten biggest clones take up about 4.2%. The sequenced sample was peripheral blood, obtained on day 0 of AZD1222 vaccination. The receptors come from an adult in good health. The CDR3 runs from the conserved cysteine through the conserved F or W. D genes are given only for firm matches. Clone size, where shown, is once, few, many, or a class for clones that have expanded.

TRBJ1-2 | once | NA | TRBV15 | CATSRAWGGTKFHGYTF | TGTGCCACCAGCAGAGCATGGGGGGGGACGAAGTTTCATGGCTACACCTTC
TRBJ2-1 | NA | TRBD2 | TRBV9 | CASSVGLLAGVGEQFF | TGTGCCAGCAGCGTAGGTTTGTTAGCGGGAGTAGGTGAGCAGTTCTTC
TRBJ2-7 | NA | NA | TRBV27 | CASTSTFESGQYF | TGTGCCAGCACCTCAACTTTCGAAAGTGGGCAGTACTTC
TRBJ2-7 | NA | NA | TRBV6-5 | CASSYNREGTYEQYF | TGTGCCAGCAGTTATAACAGGGAGGGAACCTACGAGCAGTACTTC
TRBJ1-4 | NA | NA | TRBV7-9 | CASSPGPRNEKLFF | TGTGCCAGCAGCCCCGGGCCTAGGAATGAAAAACTGTTTTTT
TRBJ2-1 | NA | NA | TRBV6-5 | CASSSIAGSSYNEQFF | TGTGCCAGCAGTTCCATAGCTGGGAGCTCCTACAATGAGCAGTTCTTC
TRBJ1-4 | NA | NA | TRBV7-9 | CASSLVGGNEKLFF | TGTGCCAGCAGCTTAGTGGGGGGAAATGAAAAACTGTTTTTT
TRBJ1-2 | NA | NA | TRBV5-4 | CASSLGGSNYGYTF | TGTGCCAGCAGCTTGGGGGGGTCCAACTATGGCTACACCTTC
TRBJ1-6 | NA | NA | TRBV5-4 | CASSRPTGGYNSPLHF | TGTGCCAGCAGCCGGCCTACAGGAGGCTATAATTCACCCCTCCACTTT
TRBJ2-7 | NA | NA | TRBV6-5 | CASSSQLEQYF | TGTGCCAGCAGTTCGCAGCTCGAGCAGTACTTC
TRBJ1-3 | NA | NA | TRBV6-5 | CASSLGISGNTIYF | TGTGCCAGCAGTTTGGGAATCTCTGGAAACACCATATATTTT
TRBJ2-7 | NA | TRBD2 | TRBV13 | CASRPGLAGGGRYEQYF | TGTGCCAGCAGACCGGGACTAGCGGGAGGAGGTCGCTACGAGCAGTACTTC
TRBJ1-6 | NA | NA | TRBV12-5 | CASGLQGPPLHF | TGTGCTAGTGGTTTACAGGGTCCACCCCTCCACTTT
TRBJ2-1 | NA | NA | TRBV21-1 | CASSKTETSGKKYNEQFF | TGTGCCAGCAGCAAAACCGAGACTAGCGGGAAAAAGTACAATGAGCAGTTCTTC
TRBJ1-3 | NA | NA | TRBV5-1 | CASSSSGAWGNTIYF | TGCGCCAGCAGCTCATCCGGAGCCTGGGGAAACACCATATATTTT
TRBJ1-2 | NA | NA | TRBV6-5 | CASSSRTTEGGYTF | TGTGCCAGCAGTTCCCGAACCACGGAAGGAGGCTACACCTTC
TRBJ1-5 | NA | NA | TRBV7-6 | CASSPHGGRDQPQHF | TGTGCCAGCAGCCCCCACGGGGGACGGGACCAGCCCCAGCATTTT
TRBJ2-7 | NA | TRBD1 | TRBV4-1 | CASSQGMGQDEQYF | TGCGCCAGCAGCCAAGGTATGGGACAGGACGAGCAGTACTTC
TRBJ2-1 | NA | NA | TRBV5-5 | CASSLFPRGKMGHNEQFF | TGTGCCAGCAGCTTGTTTCCCCGAGGGAAAATGGGCCACAATGAGCAGTTCTTC
TRBJ1-1 | NA | NA | TRBV29-1 | CSLSGTLYEAFF | TGCAGCTTGTCCGGGACACTGTATGAAGCTTTCTTT
TRBJ2-1 | NA | NA | TRBV6-4 | CASSARGSSYNEQFF | TGTGCCAGCAGTGCGCGGGGAAGCTCCTACAATGAGCAGTTCTTC
TRBJ1-1 | NA | TRBD1 | TRBV10-1 | CASSEWRGQGAQAFF | TGCGCCAGCAGTGAATGGAGGGGACAGGGGGCCCAAGCTTTCTTT
TRBJ2-2 | NA | TRBD2 | TRBV28 | CASIPPGGRMNTGELFF | TGTGCCAGCATCCCCCCCGGCGGGAGGATGAACACCGGGGAGCTGTTTTTT
TRBJ1-5 | NA | TRBD1 | TRBV18 | CASSRTGVEINQPQHF | TGTGCCAGCTCACGCACAGGGGTGGAGATAAATCAGCCCCAGCATTTT
TRBJ1-1 | NA | NA | TRBV6-5 | CASSKIRATEAFF | TGTGCCAGCAGTAAGATCAGAGCCACTGAAGCTTTCTTT
TRBJ1-3 | NA | TRBD1 | TRBV19 | CASDGQDSGNTIYF | TGTGCCAGTGATGGACAGGACTCTGGAAACACCATATATTTT
TRBJ2-7 | NA | NA | TRBV4-1 | CASSQSRRLSYEQYF | TGCGCCAGCAGCCAATCTCGCCGACTTTCCTACGAGCAGTACTTC
TRBJ2-1 | NA | NA | TRBV6-2/TRBV6-3 | CASSYSRNEQFF | TGTGCCAGCAGTTACTCCCGCAATGAGCAGTTCTTC
TRBJ2-2 | NA | NA | TRBV5-1 | CASSLAQGFGGELFF | TGCGCCAGCAGCTTGGCCCAGGGGTTCGGCGGGGAGCTGTTTTTT
TRBJ1-1 | NA | NA | TRBV25-1 | CASSPKRDMNTEAFF | TGTGCCAGCTCCCCCAAGAGGGACATGAACACTGAAGCTTTCTTT
TRBJ2-3 | once | NA | TRBV9 | CASSVGVGSTDTQYF | TGTGCCAGCAGCGTAGGGGTCGGTTCGACAGATACGCAGTATTTT
TRBJ2-1 | NA | NA | TRBV18 | CASSQREGDYNEQFF | TGTGCCAGCTCACAAAGGGAAGGGGACTACAATGAGCAGTTCTTC
TRBJ2-2 | NA | NA | TRBV11-2 | CASSLGVAGSTGELFF | TGTGCCAGCAGCTTAGGAGTTGCGGGAAGCACCGGGGAGCTGTTTTTT
TRBJ2-5 | NA | NA | TRBV5-4 | CASSSELGGQETQYF | TGTGCCAGCAGCTCCGAACTTGGGGGTCAAGAGACCCAGTACTTC
TRBJ1-5 | NA | NA | TRBV6-2/TRBV6-3 | CASSYFQGYSNQPQHF | TGTGCCAGCAGTTACTTCCAGGGGTATAGCAATCAGCCCCAGCATTTT
TRBJ1-4 | NA | TRBD1 | TRBV7-6 | CASSAQGATNEKLFF | TGTGCCAGCAGCGCTCAGGGGGCAACTAATGAAAAACTGTTTTTT
TRBJ1-6 | NA | NA | TRBV7-8 | CASSLVPVVSSYNSPLHF | TGTGCCAGCAGCTTAGTCCCGGTTGTGAGCTCCTATAATTCACCCCTCCACTTT